This T cell receptor beta chain was sequenced for a study of T cells in Graves' hyperthyroidism and ophthalmopathy. Findings and limits, study-wide: Model predictions of ophthalmopathy came a median around 6.5 months before onset.

There are 16 residues in the CDR3. Trimming at V came to 5 bases and at J to 3 bases, leaving 9 bases not matched to a gene. CDR1 is MNHEY and CDR2 is SMNVEV in the germline V gene (reference sequence). The authors took PBMCs from roughly 9.3 ml fresh peripheral blood. A note on this clonotype: The antigen remains unidentified.

TCR beta CDR3 regions were amplified from RNA transcripts. During a first-round RT-PCR of the TCR CDR3, the HTBI primer set was used. One entry per CDR3 protein results from TCRdb running MiXCR on the multiplex PCR reads. The sample holds roughly 110,000 distinct CDR3 sequences; approximately 16% are singletons and the top ten take around 42%. Sequencing input: blood. This rearrangement joins TRBV27 to TRBJ2-3; TRBD1 matches at 9 bases. This TCR was sampled from a woman in her forties or fifties with Graves' hyperthyroidism. The CDR3 region is CASSAQQGARTDTQYF. The CDR3 DNA follows: TGTGCCAGCAGTGCGCAACAGGGGGCCCGGACAGATACGCAGTATTTT.